These 8 T cell receptor beta chains came from one sample sequenced in a study of CD8 T cells in ankylosing spondylitis. Study-wide findings and caveats: Made up of 7 to 9 highly homologous variants, a TCR beta motif appeared characteristic of ankylosing spondylitis blood.

These receptors' targets are unknown. TCRdb passed the 5' RACE reads through MiXCR, listing each CDR3 protein once. The data contain about 220,000 distinct CDR3 sequences, 7.3% of them singletons. Input material: blood, either unsorted or a sorted T cell fraction (not recorded which). Receptors originate from a male donor with ankylosing spondylitis.

This clonotype was observed at least ten times. The chain has TRBV29-1 and TRBJ2-3; TRBD1 agrees at 8 bases. This CDR3 is built from 14 residues. Germline V gives CDR1 SQVTM, CDR2 ANQGSEA. The ends lost 2 bases at V and 5 bases at J; junction bases unmatched: 6. CDR3 residues: CSVERQGPGDTQYF. The DNA of the CDR3 is TGCAGCGTTGAAAGACAGGGGCCCGGAGATACGCAGTATTTT.

In its sample, this clonotype was seen many times. V usage is TRBV4-3 and J usage is TRBJ2-7, with TRBD2 matching 12 bases. The V gene's germline CDR1 is LGHNA and CDR2 YSLEER. The trim removed 1 base at V and 7 bases at J, leaving 5 bases unmatched. The CDR3 runs to 15 residues. In DNA, the CDR3 is TGCGCCAGCAGCCAAGGAGCTAGCGGGGGGGAAGAGCAGTACTTC. Its protein is CASSQGASGGEEQYF.

Many counts were recorded for this clonotype. The chain combines TRBV7-9 with TRBJ1-1, with D perhaps TRBD1 (6 bases). The CDR3 loop spans 14 amino acids. Germline CDR1 SEHNR, CDR2 FQNEAQ (reference sequence). V shed 5 bases and J shed 8 bases, with 18 bases lying between them. This CDR3 is CASSALQGEDEAFF. In nucleotides, the CDR3 is TGTGCCAGCAGCGCCCTACAGGGAGAGGACGAAGCTTTCTTT. Complete variable domain (other parts from reference TRBV7-9 and TRBJ1-1): DTGVSQNPRHKITKRGQNVTFRCDPISEHNRLYWYRQTLGQGPEFLTYFQNEAQLEKSRLLSDRFSAERPKGSFSTLEIQRTEQGDSAMYLCASSALQGEDEAFFGQGTRLTVV.

Ten or more counts support this clonotype. This rearrangement joins TRBV15 to TRBJ2-7, with D perhaps given as TRBD1 or TRBD2 (5 bases each). The germline V and J ends were trimmed by 5 bases and 5 bases, with 16 bases remaining between them. The CDR3 is made up of 14 amino acids. Germline V gene data show CDR1 as LNHNV and CDR2 as YYDKDF (reference sequence). The DNA for the CDR3 is TGTGCCACCAGCGAGGGACGGGAAGTCAACGAGCAGTACTTC. Translating it yields CATSEGREVNEQYF.

In its sample, this clonotype was seen many times. The rearrangement uses TRBV28 and TRBJ2-3; the match to TRBD1 covers 8 bases. V lost 5 bases and J lost 0; bases outside the gene matches: 7. This CDR3 is built from 16 residues. Germline assignment: CDR1 MDHEN and CDR2 SYDVKM. The CDR3 is CASSPGTGGSTDTQYF. The CDR3 nucleotides are TGTGCCAGCAGTCCTGGGACAGGTGGGAGCACAGATACGCAGTATTTT.

At least ten counts were recorded for this clonotype. V gene TRBV24-1 combines with J gene TRBJ2-2; 9 bases line up with TRBD1. The CDR3 runs to 16 residues. J gave up 4 bases and V 3 bases, and 5 bases lay outside the gene matches. Germline V gives CDR1 KGHDR, CDR2 SFDVKD. Here the CDR3 reads CATSDRGTGSTGELFF. CDR3 DNA sequence: TGTGCCACCAGTGATCGCGGGACAGGGTCCACCGGGGAGCTGTTTTTT.

This clonotype was detected ten times or more. This chain joins TRBV4-1 and TRBJ2-7; D uncertain. The CDR3 is 13 residues long. V was clipped by 0 bases and J by 5 bases, with 8 bases between them. The germline V gene has CDR1 MGHRA and CDR2 YSYEKL. CDR3 DNA sequence: TGCGCCAGCAGCCAAGAGTCCAGCCACGAGCAGTACTTC. It specifies CASSQESSHEQYF.

This clonotype was recorded at least ten times. The CDR3 loop reads CASGLPRGGGYGYTF. The CDR3 DNA sequence: TGTGCTAGTGGTTTGCCCCGGGGGGGCGGCTATGGCTACACCTTC. The chain links TRBV12-5 to TRBJ1-2; TRBD1 is a possible D gene (6 bases). V lost 2 bases and J 4 bases, leaving 14 bases between the germline ends. The CDR3 consists of 15 residues. Looked up from germline, CDR1 is LGHNT and CDR2 is FRNRAP.